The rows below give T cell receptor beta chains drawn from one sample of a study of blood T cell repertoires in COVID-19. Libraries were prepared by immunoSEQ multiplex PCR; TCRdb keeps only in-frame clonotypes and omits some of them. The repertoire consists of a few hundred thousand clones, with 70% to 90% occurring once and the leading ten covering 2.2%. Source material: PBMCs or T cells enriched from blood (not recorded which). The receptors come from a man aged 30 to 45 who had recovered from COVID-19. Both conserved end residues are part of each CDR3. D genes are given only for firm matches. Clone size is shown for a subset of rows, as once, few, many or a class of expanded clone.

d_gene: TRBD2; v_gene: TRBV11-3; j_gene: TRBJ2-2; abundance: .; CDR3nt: TGTGCCAGCAGCTTAGAGCGGGGACTAGCGTTCACCGGGGAGCTGTTTTTT; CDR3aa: CASSLERGLAFTGELFF
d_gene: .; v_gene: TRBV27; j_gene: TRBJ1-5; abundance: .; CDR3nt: TGTGCCAGCAGTTTATGGGCAGGTGGAAATCAGCCCCAGCATTTT; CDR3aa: CASSLWAGGNQPQHF
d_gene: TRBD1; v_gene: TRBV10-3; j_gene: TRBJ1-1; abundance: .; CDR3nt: TGTGCCACCCGACAGGGGATGAACACTGAAGCTTTCTTT; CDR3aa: CATRQGMNTEAFF
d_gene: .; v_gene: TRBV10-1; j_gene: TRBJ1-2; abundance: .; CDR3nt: TGCGCCAGCAGTGAGTCGAGCAGGGGCGCCCTTAACTATGGCTACACCTTC; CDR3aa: CASSESSRGALNYGYTF
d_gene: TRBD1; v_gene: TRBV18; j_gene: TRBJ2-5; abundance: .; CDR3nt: TGTGCCAGCTCACCACCCAGGGGACAGGGGATTCGAGAGACCCAGTACTTC; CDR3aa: CASSPPRGQGIRETQYF
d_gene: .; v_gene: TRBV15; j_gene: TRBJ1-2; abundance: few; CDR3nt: TGTGCCACCAGCAGAGATCAATATGGCTACACCTTC; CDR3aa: CATSRDQYGYTF
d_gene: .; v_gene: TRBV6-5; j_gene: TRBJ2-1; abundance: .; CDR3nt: TGTGCCAGCACCGGGAGTTACAATGAGCAGTTCTTC; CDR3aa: CASTGSYNEQFF
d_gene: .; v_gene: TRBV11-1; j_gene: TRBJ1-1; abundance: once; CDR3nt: TGTGCCAGCAGCTTAATAGGCGGGGAGACTGAAGCTTTCTTT; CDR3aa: CASSLIGGETEAFF
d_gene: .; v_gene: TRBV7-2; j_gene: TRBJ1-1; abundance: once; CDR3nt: TGTGCCAGCAGCTTTGGGGGGAGGACTGAAGCTTTCTTT; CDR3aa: CASSFGGRTEAFF
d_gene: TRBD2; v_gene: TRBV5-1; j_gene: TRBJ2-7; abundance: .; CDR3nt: TGCGCCAGCAGCTTGGAGGGACTACAATACGAGCAGTACTTC; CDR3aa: CASSLEGLQYEQYF
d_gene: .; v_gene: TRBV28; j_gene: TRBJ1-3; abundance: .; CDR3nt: TGTGCCAGCAGCCGACACGGATTTTCTGGAAACACCATATATTTT; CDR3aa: CASSRHGFSGNTIYF
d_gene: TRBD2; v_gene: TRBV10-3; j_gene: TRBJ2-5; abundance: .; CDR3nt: TGTGCCATCAGCCTTAGCGGGGGGGCCCAAGAGACCCAGTACTTC; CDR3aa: CAISLSGGAQETQYF
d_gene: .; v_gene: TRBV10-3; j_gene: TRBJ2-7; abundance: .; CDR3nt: TGTGCCACTTCGACTAGTTCCTACGAGCAGTACTTC; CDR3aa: CATSTSSYEQYF
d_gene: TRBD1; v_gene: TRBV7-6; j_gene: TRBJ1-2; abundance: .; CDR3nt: TGTGCCAGCAGCCAGGGACAGGGGTATGGCTACACCTTC; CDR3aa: CASSQGQGYGYTF
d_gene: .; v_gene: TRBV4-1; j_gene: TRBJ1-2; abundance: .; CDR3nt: TGCGCCAGCAGCCAAAGCGGTTCTAACTATGGCTACACCTTC; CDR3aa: CASSQSGSNYGYTF
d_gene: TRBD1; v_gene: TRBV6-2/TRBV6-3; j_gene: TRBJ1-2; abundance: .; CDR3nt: TGTGCCAGCAGTTACAAGCGATGGACAGGGGCCTTTGGCTACACCTTC; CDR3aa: CASSYKRWTGAFGYTF
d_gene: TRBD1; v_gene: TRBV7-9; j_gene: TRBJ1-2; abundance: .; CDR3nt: TGTGCCAGCAGCTTTCCGGGACAGAGGAACTATGGCTACACCTTC; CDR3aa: CASSFPGQRNYGYTF
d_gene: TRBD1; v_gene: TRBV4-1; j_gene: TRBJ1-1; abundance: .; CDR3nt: TGCGCCAGCAGCCAGGGGGGACAGGCCGGGACTGAAGCTTTCTTT; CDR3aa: CASSQGGQAGTEAFF
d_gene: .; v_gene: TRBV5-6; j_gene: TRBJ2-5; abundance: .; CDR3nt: TGTGCCAGCGGTCTGTTGGGGCGCACCCAGTACTTC; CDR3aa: CASGLLGRTQYF
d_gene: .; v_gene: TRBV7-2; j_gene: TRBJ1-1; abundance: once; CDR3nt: TGTGCCAGCAGCCCCATGGCGGGGGGGCAGGATGCTTTCTTT; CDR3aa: CASSPMAGGQDAFF
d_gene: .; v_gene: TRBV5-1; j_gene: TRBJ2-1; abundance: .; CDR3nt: TGCGCCAGCAGCGAACAGACCAATGAGCAGTTCTTC; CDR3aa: CASSEQTNEQFF
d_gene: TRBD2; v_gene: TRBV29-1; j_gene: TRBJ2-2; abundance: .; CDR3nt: TGCAGCGCCGGACTAGCGGGGAACACCGGGGAGCTGTTTTTT; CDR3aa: CSAGLAGNTGELFF
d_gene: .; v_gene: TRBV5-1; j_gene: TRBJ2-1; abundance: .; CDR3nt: TGCGCCCGCAGGGGGGGGGCGTTAGGCGATGAGCAGTTCTTC; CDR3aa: CARRGGALGDEQFF
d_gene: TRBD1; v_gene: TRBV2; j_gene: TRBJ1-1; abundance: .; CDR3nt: TGTGCCAGCAGTGAACTACAGGGGGCCGCTGAAGCTTTCTTT; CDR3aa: CASSELQGAAEAFF
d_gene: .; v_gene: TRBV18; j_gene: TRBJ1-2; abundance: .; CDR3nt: TGTGCCAGCTCACCACCCCTCGCGGGGGCGGACTATGGCTACACCTTC; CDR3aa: CASSPPLAGADYGYTF
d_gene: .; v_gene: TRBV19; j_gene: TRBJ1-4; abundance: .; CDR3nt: TGTGCCAGTAGTATACGCAGCGGGGATGAAAAACTGTTTTTT; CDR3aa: CASSIRSGDEKLFF
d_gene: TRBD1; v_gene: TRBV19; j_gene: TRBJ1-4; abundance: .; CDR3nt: TGTGCCAGTAGTGACAGGGCTTCTAATGAAAAACTGTTTTTT; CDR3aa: CASSDRASNEKLFF
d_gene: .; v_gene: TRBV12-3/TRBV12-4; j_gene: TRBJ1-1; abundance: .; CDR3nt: TGTGCCAGCAGTTTGTCAGGCGAAGCTTTCTTT; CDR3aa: CASSLSGEAFF